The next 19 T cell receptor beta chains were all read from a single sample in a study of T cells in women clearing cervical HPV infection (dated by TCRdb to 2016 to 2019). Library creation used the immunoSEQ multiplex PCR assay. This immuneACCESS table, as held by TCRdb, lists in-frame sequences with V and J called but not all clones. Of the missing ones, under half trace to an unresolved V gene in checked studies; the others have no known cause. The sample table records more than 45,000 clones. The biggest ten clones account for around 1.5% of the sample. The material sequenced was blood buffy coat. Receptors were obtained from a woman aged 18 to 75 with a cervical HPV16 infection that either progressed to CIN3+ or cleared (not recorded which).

The CDR3 protein is CASSEWTGKETQYF. CDR3 bases read: TGTGCCAGCAGTGAATGGACAGGGAAAGAGACC. This chain uses TRBV2 with TRBJ2-5; 8 nucleotides agree with TRBD1. The read ends 3 residues early relative to the CDR3; the germline J gene fills the gap. The CDR3 loop spans 14 amino acids. Germline lookup yields CDR1 SNHLY and CDR2 FYNNEI. V gave up 2 bases and J gave up 3 bases; unmatched junction bases: 2.

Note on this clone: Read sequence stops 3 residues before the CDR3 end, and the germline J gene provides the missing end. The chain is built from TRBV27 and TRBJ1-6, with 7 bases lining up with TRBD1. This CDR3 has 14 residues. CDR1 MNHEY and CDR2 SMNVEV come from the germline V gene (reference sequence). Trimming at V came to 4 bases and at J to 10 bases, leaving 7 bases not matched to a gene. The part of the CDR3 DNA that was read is TGTGCCAGCAGTTCTACAGGGGATAGATCACCC. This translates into CASSSTGDRSP. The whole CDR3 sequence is CASSSTGDRSPLHF.

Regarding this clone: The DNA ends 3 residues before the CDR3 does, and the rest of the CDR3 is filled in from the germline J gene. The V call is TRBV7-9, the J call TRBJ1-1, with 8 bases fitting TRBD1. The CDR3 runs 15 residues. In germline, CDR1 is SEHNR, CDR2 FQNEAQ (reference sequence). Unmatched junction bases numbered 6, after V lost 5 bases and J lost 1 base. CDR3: CASSARQGSNTEAFF. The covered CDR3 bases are TGTGCCAGCAGCGCCCGACAGGGGTCGAACACTGAA.

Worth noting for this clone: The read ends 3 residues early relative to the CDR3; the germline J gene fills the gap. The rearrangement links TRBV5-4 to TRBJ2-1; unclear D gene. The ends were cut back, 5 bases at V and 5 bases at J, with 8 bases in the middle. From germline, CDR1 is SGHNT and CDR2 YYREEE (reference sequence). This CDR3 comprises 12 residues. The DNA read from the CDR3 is TGTGCCAGCAGTATCTCTAACAATGAG. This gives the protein CASSISNNE. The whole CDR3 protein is CASSISNNEQFF. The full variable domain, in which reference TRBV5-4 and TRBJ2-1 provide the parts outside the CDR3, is ETGVTQSPTHLIKTRGQQVTLRCSSQSGHNTVSWYQQALGQGPQFIFQYYREEENGRGNFPPRFSGLQFPNYSSELNVNALELDDSALYLCASSISNNEQFFGPGTRLTVL.

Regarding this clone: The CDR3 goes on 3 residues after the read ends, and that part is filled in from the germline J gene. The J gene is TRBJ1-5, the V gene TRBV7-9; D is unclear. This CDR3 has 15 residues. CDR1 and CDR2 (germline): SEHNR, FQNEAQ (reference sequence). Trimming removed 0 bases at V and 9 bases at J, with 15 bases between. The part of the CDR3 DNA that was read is TGTGCCAGCAGCTTAGCAGGCGGCAGCCCCTCGCCC. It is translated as CASSLAGGSPSP. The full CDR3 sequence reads CASSLAGGSPSPQHF.

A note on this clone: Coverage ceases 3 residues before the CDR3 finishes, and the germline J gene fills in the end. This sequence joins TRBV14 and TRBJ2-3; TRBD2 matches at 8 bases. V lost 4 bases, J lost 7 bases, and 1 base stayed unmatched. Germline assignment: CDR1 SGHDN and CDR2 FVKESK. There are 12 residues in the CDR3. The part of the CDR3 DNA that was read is TGTGCCAGCAGCCCGGGGGGGCATACG. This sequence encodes CASSPGGHT. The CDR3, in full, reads CASSPGGHTQYF.

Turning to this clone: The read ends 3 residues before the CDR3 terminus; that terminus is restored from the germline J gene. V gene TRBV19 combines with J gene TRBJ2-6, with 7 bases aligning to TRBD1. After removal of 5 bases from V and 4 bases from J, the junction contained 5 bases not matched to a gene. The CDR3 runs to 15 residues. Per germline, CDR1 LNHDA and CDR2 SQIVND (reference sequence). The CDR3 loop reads CASSGDRAGANVLTF. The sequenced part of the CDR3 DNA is TGTGCCAGTAGTGGTGACAGGGCGGGGGCCAACGTC.

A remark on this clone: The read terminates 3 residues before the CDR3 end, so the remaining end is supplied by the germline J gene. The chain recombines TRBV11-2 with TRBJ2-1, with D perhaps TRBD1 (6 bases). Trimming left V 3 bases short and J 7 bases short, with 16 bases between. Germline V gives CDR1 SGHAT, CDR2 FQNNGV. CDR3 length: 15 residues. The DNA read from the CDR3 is TGTGCCAGCAGCTTGGGACACCAGCCGGGAAATGAG. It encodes CASSLGHQPGNE. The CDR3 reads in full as CASSLGHQPGNEQFF.

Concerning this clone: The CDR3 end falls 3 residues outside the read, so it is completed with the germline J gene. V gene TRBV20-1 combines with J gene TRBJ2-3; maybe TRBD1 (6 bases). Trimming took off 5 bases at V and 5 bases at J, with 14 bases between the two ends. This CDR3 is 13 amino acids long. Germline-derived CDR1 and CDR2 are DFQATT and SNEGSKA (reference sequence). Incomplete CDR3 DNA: TGCAGTGCTCCATCTCACAGGGAAGATACG. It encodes CSAPSHREDT. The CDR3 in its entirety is CSAPSHREDTQYF.

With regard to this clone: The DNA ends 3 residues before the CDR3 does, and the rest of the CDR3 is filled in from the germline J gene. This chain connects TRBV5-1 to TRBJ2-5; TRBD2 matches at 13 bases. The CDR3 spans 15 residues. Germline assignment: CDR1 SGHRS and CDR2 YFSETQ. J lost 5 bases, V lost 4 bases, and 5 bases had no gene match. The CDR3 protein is CASSTRTSGSETQYF. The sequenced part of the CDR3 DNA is TGCGCCAGCAGCACCAGGACTAGCGGGAGTGAGACC.

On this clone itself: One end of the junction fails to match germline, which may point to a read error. CDR3 in amino acids: CASSQVPGSDQPQHF. The CDR3 bases that were read are TGCGCCAGCAGCCAAGTTCCCGGTAGCGATCAGCCC. This rearrangement joins TRBV4-2 to TRBJ1-5; D gene ambiguous. Sequencing ends 3 residues short of the CDR3 end; the germline J gene provides the rest. The CDR3 runs 15 residues. Germline lookup yields CDR1 LGHNA and CDR2 YNFKEQ.

CDR3 sequence reads: CAWSSGTGRNQPQHF. The CDR3 bases that were read are TGTGCCTGGAGTTCCGGGACAGGGAGGAATCAGCCC. The J gene is TRBJ1-5, the V gene TRBV30; 9 nucleotides match TRBD1. The CDR3 end is not reached by the read, which stops 3 residues before it; the germline J gene fills it in. The CDR3 extends over 15 amino acids. V lost 2 bases and J lost 4; bases outside the gene matches: 6. Germline lookup yields CDR1 GTSNPN and CDR2 SVGIG (reference sequence).

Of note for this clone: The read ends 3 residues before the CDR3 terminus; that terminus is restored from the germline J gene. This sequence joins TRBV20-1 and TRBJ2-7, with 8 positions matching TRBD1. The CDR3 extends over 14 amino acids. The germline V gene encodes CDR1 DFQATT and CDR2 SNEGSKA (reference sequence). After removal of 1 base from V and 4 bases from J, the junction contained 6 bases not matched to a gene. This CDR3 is CSARVPRGRYEQYF. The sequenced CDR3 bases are TGCAGTGCTAGAGTTCCCAGGGGGCGTTACGAG.

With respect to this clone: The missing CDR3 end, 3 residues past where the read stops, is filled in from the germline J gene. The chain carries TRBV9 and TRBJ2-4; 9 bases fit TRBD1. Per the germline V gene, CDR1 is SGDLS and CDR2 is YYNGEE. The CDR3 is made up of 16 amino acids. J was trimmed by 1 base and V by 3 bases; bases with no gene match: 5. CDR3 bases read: TGTGCCAGCAGCGCCGGGACAGGGTCGGCCAAAAACATT. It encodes CASSAGTGSAKNI. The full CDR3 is CASSAGTGSAKNIQYF.

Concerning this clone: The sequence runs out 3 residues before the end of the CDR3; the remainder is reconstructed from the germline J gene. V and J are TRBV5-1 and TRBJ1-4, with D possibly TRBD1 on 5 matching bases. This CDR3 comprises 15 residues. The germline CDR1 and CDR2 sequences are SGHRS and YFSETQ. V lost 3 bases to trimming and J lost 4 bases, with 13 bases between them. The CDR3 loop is CASSSDRLFNEKLFF. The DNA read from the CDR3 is TGCGCCAGCAGCTCCGACAGATTATTTAATGAAAAA.

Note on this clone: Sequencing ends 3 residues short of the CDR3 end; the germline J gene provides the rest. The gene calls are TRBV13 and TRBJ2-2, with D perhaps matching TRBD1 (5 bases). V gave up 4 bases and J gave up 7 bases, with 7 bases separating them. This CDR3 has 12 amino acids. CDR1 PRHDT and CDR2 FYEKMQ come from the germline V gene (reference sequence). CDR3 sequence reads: CASSSQGGELFF. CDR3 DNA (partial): TGTGCCAGCAGCTCTCAGGGCGGGGAG.

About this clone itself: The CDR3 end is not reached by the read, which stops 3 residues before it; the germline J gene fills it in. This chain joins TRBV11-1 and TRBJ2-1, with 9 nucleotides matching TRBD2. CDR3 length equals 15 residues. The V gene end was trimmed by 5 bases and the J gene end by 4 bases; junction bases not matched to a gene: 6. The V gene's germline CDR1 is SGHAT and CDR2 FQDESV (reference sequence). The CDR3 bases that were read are TGTGCCAGCAGCCGTAGCGGGGGTCCTTACAATGAG. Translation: CASSRSGGPYNE. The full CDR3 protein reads CASSRSGGPYNEQFF.

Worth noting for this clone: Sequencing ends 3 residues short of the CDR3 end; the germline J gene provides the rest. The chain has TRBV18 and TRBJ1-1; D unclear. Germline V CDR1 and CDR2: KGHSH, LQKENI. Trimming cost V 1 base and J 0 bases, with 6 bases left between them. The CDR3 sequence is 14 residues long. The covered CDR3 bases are TGTGCCAGCTCACCACAGGGCCTGAACACTGAA. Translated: CASSPQGLNTE. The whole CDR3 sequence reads CASSPQGLNTEAFF.

The part of the CDR3 DNA that was read is TGTGCCAGCAGCTTAGGACAGGCATGGGATGGC. Protein sequence: CASSLGQAWDG. The full CDR3 is CASSLGQAWDGYTF. The rearrangement uses TRBV7-2 and TRBJ1-2; possible D gene TRBD1, 6 bases. Read coverage stops 3 residues before the CDR3 terminus; the germline J gene supplies the remainder. The CDR3 consists of 14 residues. V lost 1 base, J lost 6 bases, and 12 bases lay in between. Germline CDR1 reads SGHTA; CDR2 reads FQGNSA.